This T cell receptor beta chain was found in a study of Graves' ophthalmopathy and Graves' hyperthyroidism (dated 2018 in TCRdb). About the full investigation: Peripheral blood was collected at initial diagnosis, prior to any treatment. TCR beta repertoire signatures were used to distinguish Graves' ophthalmopathy from Graves' hyperthyroidism and to predict progression to ophthalmopathy. In total, approximately 130 blood samples were TCR-sequenced: 40 to 45 ophthalmopathy, over 70 hyperthyroidism and approximately 17 hyperthyroidism-to-ophthalmopathy patients. A discovery set of more than 90 patients (43 ophthalmopathy, 55 to 65 stable hyperthyroidism) was enrolled to explore V-J signatures distinguishing ophthalmopathy from hyperthyroidism. The independent validation cohort included approximately 19 hyperthyroidism patients plus 17 patients who later progressed from hyperthyroidism to ophthalmopathy. In more than 5 hyperthyroidism patients, the T-cell repertoire of thyroid tissue was compared with the T-cell repertoire of blood. After sampling, hyperthyroidism patients received methimazole starting at 30 mg daily, and ophthalmopathy patients received high-dose intravenous methylprednisolone. The 100 discovery patients were divided at random into training and test sets in a 7:3 ratio.

Broad study findings and their caveats: Sample size was not statistically predetermined, and group allocation was not concealed from the investigators. The 13-signature model separated ophthalmopathy from stable hyperthyroidism with approximately 85% sensitivity and almost 84% specificity in cross-validation, and 80%/75% in the test set. Among expanded thyroid clonotypes with frequency above 0.001, most also showed up in blood, which suggests that blood repertoires may reflect the thyroid immune response. In validation, the model predicted ophthalmopathy progression with nearly 71% sensitivity and about 77% specificity; 12 predicted patients were CT-confirmed with GO in a median of about 7.1 months.

This clonotype was seen only a few times. The antigen it binds to is not known. Base qualities are not provided; no much larger clone lies one nucleotide away. For CDR1 and CDR2, the germline V gene lists SGHVS and FNYEAQ. At the junction V is shortened by 1 base and J by 0 bases, with 13 bases in between. Counted from cysteine to phenylalanine, this CDR3 has 16 amino acids. Here the CDR3 DNA is all that survives: 48 bases in frame from base 1. For repertoire sequencing, TCR beta CDR3 regions were amplified from RNA transcripts. The first round of RT-PCR was done with HTBI primers and the Qiagen OneStep RT-PCR kit, and was followed by a second round of multiplex PCR, then size selection and purification. The libraries underwent paired-end sequencing with 100 bp reads on an Illumina HiSeq2000. The source study handled its data this way. SOAPnuke was used to process the reads, removing any read that contained adapters or uncalled bases, had a mean Phred below 15, or lacked an exact match to the constant primer or identifier. High-quality paired reads were merged with COPE v1.2.5. Unique nucleotide sequences were defined as clonotypes and aligned to IMGT TRB V, D and J references using MiTCR v1.1. Only V-J combinations with frequency above 0.0001 were analysed, covering around 99% of repertoires. A TCR clonal expansion and chaos score per V-J combination was defined as the ratio of F50 clonal expansion to chaos observed in the TCRdist matrix. Welch's t-statistics and random forest were used to reduce the features to 13 V-J combinations, which were then used as input to a naive Bayes classifier. Thyroid-blood repertoire similarity was quantified with the Morisita-Horn index. Clones were called with MiXCR by TCRdb after fastp trimmed the public reads at Q25, and only in-frame beta chains were retained. Duplicate CDR3 protein sequences are folded into a single record with the most common DNA and genes. These V and J calls originate from TCRdb's pipeline instead of the authors' own analysis. This sample comprises fewer than 650,000 distinct CDR3 sequences, about a fifth of them detected only once. The leading ten clones occupy approximately 6.5% of the sample.

Stable hyperthyroidism was defined as no progression to ophthalmopathy within 18 months of follow-up. Hyperthyroidism patients were newly diagnosed, were aged 18 to 65 years, and had a disease duration under 2 months. Patients with other autoimmune diseases, uncontrolled infections, pregnancy or lactation were excluded from the study. Clinical symptoms, serum thyroxine, TRAb, thyroid ultrasound and orbital computed tomography were used for diagnosis. PBMCs were isolated from more than 8 ml of fresh peripheral blood by Ficoll-Paque density gradient centrifugation. Trizol reagent was used to extract the total RNA, and its quality was then checked on an Agilent 2100 Bioanalyzer.

Sequencing was carried out using peripheral blood. The rearranged chain carries TRBV7-6 and TRBJ2-7; the D gene identity is not certain. The TCR sequence derives from a young woman with stable Graves' hyperthyroidism. Some clones in this sample may be carry-over from other donors' samples. Donor details come from another sample of the same person, matched by shared clones. The nucleotide sequence is given as TGTGCCAGCAGCTTAGAAGCAGACGGAGCCTCCTACGAGCAGTACTTC. Its protein is CASSLEADGASYEQYF.